A single sample gave rise to the 5 T cell receptor beta chains below, sequenced in a study of T cells in Graves' hyperthyroidism and ophthalmopathy. TCR beta CDR3 regions were amplified from RNA. The HTBI primer set was used in a first-round RT-PCR of the TCR CDR3. TCRdb reprocessed the multiplex PCR reads via MiXCR and lists one record per CDR3 protein. The sample consists of approximately 700,000 distinct CDR3 sequences, about 45% of them appearing once. The sample consisted of peripheral blood or thyroid tissue (not recorded which). These receptors all come from an adult man with Graves' disease, either hyperthyroidism or ophthalmopathy (not recorded which).

In its sample, this clonotype was seen many times. The chain joins TRBV2 to TRBJ1-6; 10 positions match TRBD1. This CDR3 has 15 residues. V dropped 4 bases and J dropped 10; count of bases not matched to a gene: 7. Germline values: CDR1 SNHLY, CDR2 FYNNEI. The CDR3, as DNA: TGTGCCAGCAGTGTGAGGGGACAGGGGATATCACCCCTCCACTTT. As protein: CASSVRGQGISPLHF.

This chain uses TRBV6-6 with TRBJ1-5; no clear D. In germline, CDR1 is MNHNY, CDR2 SVGAGI (reference sequence). V lost 5 bases, J lost 4 bases, and 12 bases lay in between. CDR3 length: 14 amino acids. CDR3 sequence reads: CASSVSDKNQPQHF. Written as DNA, the CDR3 is TGTGCCAGCAGTGTGAGTGATAAGAATCAGCCCCAGCATTTT.

The chain employs TRBV4-1 and TRBJ1-1, with TRBD1 as a possible D gene (5 bases). The CDR3 is 14 residues long. The V and J ends lost 4 bases and 5 bases respectively, with 14 bases between them. The germline gives CDR1 MGHRA, CDR2 YSYEKL. The CDR3 loop is CASSLRREGTEAFF. Here the CDR3 DNA reads TGCGCCAGCAGCCTACGCAGAGAGGGGACTGAAGCTTTCTTT.

This chain links TRBV2 with TRBJ2-2; possible D gene TRBD1, 5 bases. Per germline, CDR1 SNHLY and CDR2 FYNNEI. V lost 6 bases, J lost 2 bases, and 10 bases lay in between. This CDR3 is 14 amino acids long. The CDR3 coding sequence is TGTGCCAGCAGCGAACAGGCCAACACCGGGGAGCTGTTTTTT. Its translation is CASSEQANTGELFF. Looking up the rest from reference TRBV2 and TRBJ2-2 gives the full variable domain: EPEVTQTPSHQVTQMGQEVILRCVPISNHLYFYWYRQILGQKVEFLVSFYNNEISEKSEIFDDQFSVERPDGSNFTLKIRSTKLEDSAMYFCASSEQANTGELFFGEGSRLTVL.

On this clonotype: Since a much larger clone is just one base distant, this may be a read error. The CDR3 DNA sequence: TGCAGTGCCGGTCCACGCCAAGAGACCCAGTACTTC. As protein: CSAGPRQETQYF. The V gene is TRBV20-1, the J gene TRBJ2-5; D not resolved. Germline CDR1 and CDR2: DFQATT and SNEGSKA (reference sequence). The CDR3 spans 12 residues. The V gene lost 6 bases and the J gene lost 1 base, with 9 bases spanning the gap.